This entry is about one TCR beta chain. These data come from a study of shared clonotypes between healthy human individuals. Germline V CDR1 and CDR2: SNHLY, FYNNEI. The CDR3 spans 15 residues. V was trimmed by 8 bases and J by 2 bases, leaving 17 bases between them. Each sorted subset replicate got 200 ng genomic DNA, around 29,000 genomes. Source study methods: Junction-only sequences without quality scores came from ImmunoSEQ, so filtering differed. Generated by immunoSEQ multiplex PCR, the TCRdb table keeps only in-frame clones and is missing some. The DNA was the basis for D and trimming; V, J and clone size are from that table. Of around 700,000 clones listed, roughly 72% were seen once; the top ten hold 1.5% to 2%.

Sequencing was done on a sample of memory CD4+ T cells sorted from blood. Subset: CD45RA-negative fraction. The sequence was collected from a woman in her twenties or thirties in good health. This chain links TRBV2 with TRBJ2-3, with D uncertain. CDR3 protein: CASSRPVGVTDTQYF. The DNA of the CDR3 is TGTGCCAGCTCCCGACCAGTTGGAGTCACAGATACGCAGTATTTT.